The clone carrying this T cell receptor beta chain was recorded only once. Clones were sequenced by immunoSEQ multiplex PCR, and TCRdb holds only the in-frame ones, with some missing. The table lists roughly 200,000 clones, less than 90% of them singletons. This specimen belongs to a study of blood T cell repertoires in COVID-19. Germline CDR1 SNHLY, CDR2 FYNNEI. Trimming pared 9 bases from V and 7 bases from J, leaving 18 bases between. The CDR3 runs to 13 residues. This sequence was found in a woman younger than 45 who had been exposed to COVID-19. Sample: PBMCs or T cells enriched from blood (not recorded which). The chain couples TRBV2 to TRBJ2-5; weak D call: TRBD2 (5 bases). In DNA, the CDR3 is TGTGCCAGTCTTGATAGCGTTGCAGGGACCCAGTACTTC. It specifies CASLDSVAGTQYF.